This entry is about one T cell receptor beta chain. Its antigen is undetermined. The data originate from a study of early stage breast cancer tumors. Whole-study context: About 70% of the 16 invasive tumors were ER+, PR+ and HER2-. Among around twelve ER+/PR+/HER2- tumors, eight were ductal, four lobular.

Study-wide findings and caveats: Commonly generated sequences made up most enriched TCRB sequences shared between patients. Tumors had roughly 2.5-fold higher T cell density and higher clonality than adjacent normal breast tissue.

The repertoire was sequenced with immunoSEQ multiplex PCR; TCRdb's copy has only in-frame clones and lacks some. The sample includes 27,000 or so clones, around four fifths seen only once; the top ten take about a tenth. The sequence came from a person aged 45-60 years with breast cancer. The sample taken for sequencing was blood.

CDR3 bases: TGTGCCAGCAGATTACAGGTCTATAATTCACCCCTCCACTTT. This gives the protein CASRLQVYNSPLHF. V usage is TRBV27 and J usage is TRBJ1-6, with D maybe TRBD1 (5 bases). Germline-derived CDR1 and CDR2 are MNHEY and SMNVEV (reference sequence). There are 14 residues in the CDR3. V was clipped by 6 bases and J by 3 bases, with 9 bases between them.